This T cell receptor (beta chain) was sequenced for a study of Graves' ophthalmopathy and Graves' hyperthyroidism (dated by TCRdb to about 2018). Broadly, across the study: Peripheral blood was collected before any treatment was given, at the time of initial diagnosis. TCR beta repertoire signatures were used to distinguish Graves' ophthalmopathy from Graves' hyperthyroidism and to predict progression to ophthalmopathy. In total, around 140 blood samples were TCR-sequenced: roughly 45 ophthalmopathy, roughly 77 hyperthyroidism and roughly 17 hyperthyroidism-to-ophthalmopathy patients. To explore V-J signatures that separate ophthalmopathy from hyperthyroidism, a discovery set of around 97 patients was enrolled, consisting of 43 with ophthalmopathy and fewer than 60 with stable hyperthyroidism. An independent validation cohort was composed of roughly 18 hyperthyroidism patients and more than 15 patients who later progressed from hyperthyroidism to ophthalmopathy. In several hyperthyroidism patients, the T-cell repertoires found in thyroid tissue were compared with those found in blood. Following sample collection, hyperthyroidism patients were given methimazole at a starting dose of 30 mg daily, and ophthalmopathy patients were given high-dose intravenous methylprednisolone. For training and testing, the 100 or so patients in the discovery cohort were randomly divided in a 7:3 ratio.

The table lists this clonotype with many counts. Which antigen it targets is not known. No base quality information exists; no much larger clone differs at one position. For repertoire sequencing, TCR beta CDR3 regions were amplified from RNA transcripts. The first round was an RT-PCR using HTBI primers with the Qiagen OneStep RT-PCR kit, and this first round was followed by a second-round multiplex PCR, then size selection and purification. The libraries underwent paired-end sequencing with 100 bp reads on an Illumina HiSeq2000. Under the source paper's analysis protocol: SOAPnuke was used to process the reads, removing any read that contained adapters or uncalled bases, had a mean Phred below 15, or lacked an exact match to the constant primer or identifier. High-quality paired reads were merged with COPE v1.2.5. Clonotypes were defined as unique nucleotide sequences and were aligned to IMGT TRB V, D and J references using MiTCR v1.1. Only V-J combinations with frequency above 0.0001 were analysed, covering around 99% of repertoires. For each V-J combination, a TCR clonal expansion and chaos score was defined as the ratio of F50 clonal expansion to chaos observed in the TCRdist matrix. Features were reduced by Welch's t-statistics and random forest to over 10 V-J combinations, which fed a naive Bayes classifier. Thyroid-blood repertoire similarity was quantified with the Morisita-Horn index. TCRdb handled the public reads itself, with Q25 trimming in fastp and clone calling in MiXCR, and kept productive beta chains. Here each entry gathers all rows of one CDR3 protein and keeps the most common genes and DNA. What appears here as the V and J calls and clone size reflects TCRdb's work, not the paper's. The sample table shows roughly 400,000 distinct CDR3 sequences, and 15% are seen once. The top ten hold about 7% of the sample.

The CDR3, from cysteine to phenylalanine, totals 12 residues. The only DNA kept is the CDR3, 36 bases in frame from the first base. Between the V and J ends, shortened by 7 bases and 8 bases respectively, the junction contains 11 bases. Here is what the overall study found, with its caveats: In validation, the model predicted ophthalmopathy progression with less than 71% sensitivity and around 72% specificity; 12 predicted patients were CT-confirmed with GO in a median of 6.5 months. No statistical method was used to set the sample size in advance, and the investigators knew which group each participant was assigned to. Most expanded thyroid clonotypes with a frequency above 0.001 also appeared in blood, which suggests that blood repertoires may reflect the immune response in the thyroid. Ophthalmopathy was separated from stable hyperthyroidism by the 13-signature model with 85% to 90% sensitivity and 81% to 83% specificity in cross-validation and with 80%/75% in the test set.

Stable hyperthyroidism was defined as no progression to ophthalmopathy within 18 months of follow-up. The hyperthyroidism patients were 18 to 65 years old and newly diagnosed, with a disease duration of less than 2 months. Patients with other autoimmune diseases, uncontrolled infections, pregnancy or lactation were excluded from the study. Clinical symptoms, serum thyroxine, TRAb, thyroid ultrasound and orbital computed tomography formed the basis of the diagnosis. Ficoll-Paque density gradient centrifugation was used to isolate PBMCs from around 10 ml of fresh peripheral blood. Total RNA was extracted using Trizol reagent, and RNA quality was checked on an Agilent 2100 Bioanalyzer.

The rearranged chain carries TRBV12-3 or TRBV12-4 and TRBJ2-2; the best D guess is TRBD1, with 6 bases matching. Sequenced sample: peripheral blood. The TCR comes from a woman aged 18-35 years with stable Graves' hyperthyroidism. Donor details come from another sample of the same person, matched by shared clones. This receptor has the CDR3 CASTLGGGELFF. The sequenced DNA is TGTGCCAGCACCCTAGGGGGAGGGGAGCTGTTTTTT.